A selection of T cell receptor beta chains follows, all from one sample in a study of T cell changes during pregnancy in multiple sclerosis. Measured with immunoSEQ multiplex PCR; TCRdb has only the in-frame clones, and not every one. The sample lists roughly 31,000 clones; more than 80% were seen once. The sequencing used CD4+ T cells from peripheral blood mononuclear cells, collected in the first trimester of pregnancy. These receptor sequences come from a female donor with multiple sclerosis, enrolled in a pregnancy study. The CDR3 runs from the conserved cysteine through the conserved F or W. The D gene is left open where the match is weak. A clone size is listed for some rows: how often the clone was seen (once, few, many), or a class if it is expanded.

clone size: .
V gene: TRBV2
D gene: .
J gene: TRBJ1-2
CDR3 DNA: TGTGCCAGCAGTGTTTACAGTCTCTATGGCTACACCTTC
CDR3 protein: CASSVYSLYGYTF

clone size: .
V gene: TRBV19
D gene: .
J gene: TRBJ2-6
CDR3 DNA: TGTGCCAGTAGTGGGACTGTGGCTGGGGCCAACGTCCTGACTTTC
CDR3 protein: CASSGTVAGANVLTF

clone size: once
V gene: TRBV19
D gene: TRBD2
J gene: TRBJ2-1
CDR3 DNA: TGTGCCAGTAGTCCACAGCGGGGGGCACGGAGAAATGAGCAGTTCTTC
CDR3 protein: CASSPQRGARRNEQFF

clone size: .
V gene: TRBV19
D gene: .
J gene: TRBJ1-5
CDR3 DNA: TGTGCCAGTAGTATGATGACAGGAGAGAATCAGCCCCAGCATTTT
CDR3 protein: CASSMMTGENQPQHF

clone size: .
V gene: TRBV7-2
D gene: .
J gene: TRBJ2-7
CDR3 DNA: TGTGCCAGCAGCTTCTCCTGGGGGGGCCTCTACGAGCAGTACTTC
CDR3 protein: CASSFSWGGLYEQYF

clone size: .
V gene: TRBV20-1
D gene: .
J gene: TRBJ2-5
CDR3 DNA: TGCAGTGCTAGACCCTCAGAGACCCAGTACTTC
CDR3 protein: CSARPSETQYF

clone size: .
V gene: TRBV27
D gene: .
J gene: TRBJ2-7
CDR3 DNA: TGTGCCAGCAGTTTAGCTACCCCGCCCCACGAGCAGTACTTC
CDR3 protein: CASSLATPPHEQYF

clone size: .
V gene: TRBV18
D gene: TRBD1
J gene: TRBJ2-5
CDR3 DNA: TGTGCCAGCTCACCCCAGACAGGGTTGGAGACCCAGTACTTC
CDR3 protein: CASSPQTGLETQYF

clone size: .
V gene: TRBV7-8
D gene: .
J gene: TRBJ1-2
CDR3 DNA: TGTGCCAGCAGCTCAGGGGTGGCCTATGGCTACACCTTC
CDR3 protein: CASSSGVAYGYTF

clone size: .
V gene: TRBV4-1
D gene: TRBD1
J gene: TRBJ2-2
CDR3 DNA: TGCGCCAGCAGCCAGAGACAGGGGGCGCGTACCGGGGAGCTGTTTTTT
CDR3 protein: CASSQRQGARTGELFF

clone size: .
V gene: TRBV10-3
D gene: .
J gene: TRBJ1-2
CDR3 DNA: TGTGCCATCAGTGGAGGCTATGGCTACACCTTC
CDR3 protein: CAISGGYGYTF

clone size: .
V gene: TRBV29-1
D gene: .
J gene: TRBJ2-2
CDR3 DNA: TGCAGCCCAGGAAGGAACACCGGGGAGCTGTTTTTT
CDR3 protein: CSPGRNTGELFF

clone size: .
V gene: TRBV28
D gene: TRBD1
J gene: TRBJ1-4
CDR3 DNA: TGTGCCAGCAGTTTCGAGGGGGCAGGAGAAAAACTGTTTTTT
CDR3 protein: CASSFEGAGEKLFF

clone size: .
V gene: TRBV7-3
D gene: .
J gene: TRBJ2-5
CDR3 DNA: TGTGCCAGCAGCTTGGGGCAGGGTTTCCAAGAGACCCAGTACTTC
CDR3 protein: CASSLGQGFQETQYF

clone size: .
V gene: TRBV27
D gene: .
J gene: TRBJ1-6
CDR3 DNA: TGTGCCAGCAGTCCCTCCGGAGGGTCCTATAATTCACCCCTCCACTTT
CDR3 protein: CASSPSGGSYNSPLHF

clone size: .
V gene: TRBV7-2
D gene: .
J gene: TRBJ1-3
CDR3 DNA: TGTGCCAGCAGCTTAGAATTCTGGGGCAACACCATATATTTT
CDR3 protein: CASSLEFWGNTIYF

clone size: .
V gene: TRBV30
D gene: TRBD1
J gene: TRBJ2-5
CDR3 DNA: TGTGCCTGGAGTGGACAGGGGGGGACCCAGTACTTC
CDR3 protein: CAWSGQGGTQYF

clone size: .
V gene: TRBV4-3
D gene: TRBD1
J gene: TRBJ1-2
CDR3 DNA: TGCGCCAGCAGCTTCCAAGAGTCAGGGGGTAACTATGGCTACACCTTC
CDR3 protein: CASSFQESGGNYGYTF

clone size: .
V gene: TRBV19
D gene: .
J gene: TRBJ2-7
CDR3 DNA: TGTGCCAGTAGTGGTGGGTCGTGGAGCCTTTACTTC
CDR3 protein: CASSGGSWSLYF

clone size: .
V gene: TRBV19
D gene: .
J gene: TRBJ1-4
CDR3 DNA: TGTGCCAGTAGTAGCCCCGGGACACCAACTAATGAAAAACTGTTTTTT
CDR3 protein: CASSSPGTPTNEKLFF

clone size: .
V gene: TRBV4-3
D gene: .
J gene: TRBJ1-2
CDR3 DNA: TGCGCCAGCAGCCTTGACAGAAGCTATGGCTACACCTTC
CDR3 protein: CASSLDRSYGYTF

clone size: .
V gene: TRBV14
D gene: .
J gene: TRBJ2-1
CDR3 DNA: TGTGCCAGCAGCCAAGATGGGGGGGGCGCCTACAATGAGCAGTTCTTC
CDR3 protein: CASSQDGGGAYNEQFF

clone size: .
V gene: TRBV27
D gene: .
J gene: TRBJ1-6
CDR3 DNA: TGTGCCAGCAGTGGACGGGGAGTTGGGTCACCCCTCCACTTT
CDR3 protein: CASSGRGVGSPLHF

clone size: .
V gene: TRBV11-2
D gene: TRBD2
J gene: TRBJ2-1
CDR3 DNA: TGTGCCAGCAGCTTAGAAGGCGGGGGGGGGATCTTC
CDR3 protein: CASSLEGGGGIF

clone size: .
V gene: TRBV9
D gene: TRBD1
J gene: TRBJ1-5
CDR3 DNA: TGTGCCAGCAGACACCCCGGGACAGGGCGGGACAAAGGGGAGCCCCAGCATTTT
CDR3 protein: CASRHPGTGRDKGEPQHF

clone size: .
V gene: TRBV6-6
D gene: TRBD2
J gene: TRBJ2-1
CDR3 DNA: TGTGCCAGCAGATCGGGACTAGCAGGGAATGAGCAGTTCTTC
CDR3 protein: CASRSGLAGNEQFF

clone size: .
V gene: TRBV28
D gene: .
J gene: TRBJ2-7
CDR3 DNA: TGTGCCAGCCGTAATTACTACGAGCAGTACTTC
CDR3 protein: CASRNYYEQYF

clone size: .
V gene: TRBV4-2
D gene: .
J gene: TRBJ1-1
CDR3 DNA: TGTGCCAGCAGCCAAGGTGGAGATTTGAACACTGAAGCTTTCTTT
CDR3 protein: CASSQGGDLNTEAFF

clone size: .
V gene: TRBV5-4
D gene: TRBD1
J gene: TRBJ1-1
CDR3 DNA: TGTGCCAGCAGCTCGCCGACAGGGAGGACTGAAGCTTTCTTT
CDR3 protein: CASSSPTGRTEAFF